These T cell receptor beta chains were read from a single sample in a study of early T cells in non-severe SARS-CoV-2 infection. TCRdb re-analysed the 5' RACE reads in MiXCR, keeping a single row per CDR3 protein. The sample has about 35,000 distinct CDR3 sequences, 5.5% to 7% seen once. The sample in question was whole blood, obtained at baseline. The receptor source for this set is an adult who was a healthcare worker with PCR-confirmed SARS-CoV-2 infection or an uninfected control (not recorded which). The conserved cysteine and the conserved F or W are not part of the CDR3 here.

>TRBV20-1|TRBJ2-7
SAKRTTYEQY
>TRBV15|TRBJ2-5
ATSRHGTGGVKTQY
>TRBV6-2/TRBV6-3|TRBJ2-5
ASSYGGTEETQY
>TRBV6-1|TRBJ2-3
ASSEGPAGGVDTQY
>TRBV5-1|TRBJ2-1
ASSPEGGAYNEQF
>TRBV7-2|TRBJ2-5
ASSSPGQKETQY
>TRBV5-8|TRBJ2-2
ASSFLVNTGELF
>TRBV7-9|TRBJ2-7
ASTSASGGGEQY
>TRBV6-2/TRBV6-3|TRBJ1-2
ASAPRRTGEYGYT
>TRBV29-1|TRBJ1-2
SVGSTRDRVYGYT
>TRBV20-1|TRBJ1-2
SASKTGSFGYT
>TRBV5-5|TRBJ2-7
ASSSTPGHHAEQY
>TRBV19|TRBJ2-5
ASSQDRETQY
>TRBV19|TRBJ2-2
ASSRVGTGDTGELF
>TRBV12-3/TRBV12-4|TRBJ1-6
ASSDSWGYSPLH
>TRBV9|TRBJ2-3
ASSLVGLADTQY
>TRBV20-1|TRBJ2-7
SAVDRPGGEQY
>TRBV3-1|TRBJ2-7
ASSQEESSYEQY
>TRBV11-2|TRBJ2-3
ASSRGDTQY
>TRBV29-1|TRBJ2-7
SVMSYEQY
>TRBV25-1|TRBJ1-6
ASKNRDSPLH
>TRBV7-2|TRBJ2-2
ASSLSRRAGSTGELF
>TRBV13|TRBJ2-7
ASSLAGTSSYEQY
>TRBV10-2|TRBJ1-1
ASSEYPPTEAF
>TRBV7-9|TRBJ2-3
ASSQGSRPHLATQY
>TRBV11-3|TRBJ2-2
ASSSTRMTTGELF
>TRBV3-1|TRBJ2-2
ASSRTGGGTGELF
>TRBV27|TRBJ1-5
ATTAEGLLGNQPQH
>TRBV29-1|TRBJ2-7
SAVGPGMYEQY
>TRBV6-2/TRBV6-3|TRBJ2-7
ASSHPDGQREQY
>TRBV23-1|TRBJ2-5
ASKPSEIQETQY
>TRBV6-6|TRBJ1-2
ASNTGSNYGYT
>TRBV6-5|TRBJ1-1
ASNHREEAF
>TRBV3-1|TRBJ2-2
ASSRRLAGGPNTGELF